The 32 T cell receptor beta chains given below trace back to one sample, sequenced in a study of cytomegalovirus exposure and HLA in healthy donors. This PCR relied on a set of 60 Vbeta primers and 13 Jbeta primers. Sequenced by immunoSEQ multiplex PCR; TCRdb stores in-frame clones only, minus some. The table includes around 170,000 clones, about four fifths detected once. Material for sequencing was PBMCs. The receptors shown here come from a man aged 40-55 years in good health and CMV-seronegative.

The chain joins TRBV6-6 to TRBJ2-7, with 7 nucleotides matching TRBD2. The J segment lost 6 bases and the V segment lost 6 bases, leaving 5 bases of the junction unmatched. Germline V CDR1 and CDR2: MNHNY, SVGAGI (reference sequence). The CDR3 covers 12 residues. The CDR3 DNA reads TGTGCCAGCAGCCCCGGGGGGTTCGAGCAGTACTTC. Its protein is CASSPGGFEQYF.

This clone has a handful of counts. The V call is TRBV7-2, the J call TRBJ1-5; 10 bases fit TRBD1. V shed 0 bases, J shed 4 bases, and the junction held 9 bases outside the gene matches. CDR3 length equals 18 residues. CDR1 is SGHTA and CDR2 is FQGNSA in the germline V gene. The CDR3 spells CASSLAVTGGEGNQPQHF. The CDR3 nucleotides read TGTGCCAGCAGCTTAGCGGTGACAGGGGGCGAAGGGAATCAGCCCCAGCATTTT.

J is TRBJ1-2 and V is TRBV4-3; possible D gene TRBD1, 5 bases. V lost 1 base, J lost 4 bases, and 13 bases lay in between. The CDR3 spans 15 residues. Germline CDR1 reads LGHNA; CDR2 reads YSLEER. CDR3 sequence (DNA): TGCGCCAGCAGCCAAGTCGGGGGGGTCGGCTATGGCTACACCTTC. Translated, it gives CASSQVGGVGYGYTF.

This chain uses TRBV9 with TRBJ2-1; D might be TRBD2 (7 bases). The V end lost 0 bases, the J end lost 10 bases, and 23 bases lay between the germline ends. CDR1 is SGDLS, CDR2 YYNGEE, per germline. The CDR3 totals 17 residues. The DNA of the CDR3 is TGTGCCAGCAGCGTAGGAGAGGGGGGGGGTCTCCGGGGGGAGCAGTTCTTC. Residues: CASSVGEGGGLRGEQFF. Together with reference TRBV9 and TRBJ2-1, the CDR3 gives the full variable domain: DSGVTQTPKHLITATGQRVTLRCSPRSGDLSVYWYQQSLDQGLQFLIQYYNGEERAKGNILERFSAQQFPDLHSELNLSSLELGDSALYFCASSVGEGGGLRGEQFFGPGTRLTVL.

This rearrangement joins TRBV28 to TRBJ1-2; weak D call: TRBD1 (6 bases). Trimming stripped 2 bases from V and 4 bases from J, with 8 bases between. The CDR3 extends over 13 amino acids. Germline V gene data show CDR1 as MDHEN and CDR2 as SYDVKM. The CDR3 protein is CASSLQGTYGYTF. As DNA, the CDR3 is TGTGCCAGCAGTTTACAGGGGACCTATGGCTACACCTTC.

This chain links TRBV25-1 with TRBJ2-3, with 8 bases identical to TRBD2. Germline CDR1 and CDR2: MGHDK and SYGVNS. The CDR3 is made up of 15 amino acids. J was trimmed by 7 bases and V by 2 bases; bases with no gene match: 8. CDR3 in DNA: TGTGCCAGCAGTGAAGGGGGTGCGGGAGGAAATACGCAGTATTTT. Translating gives CASSEGGAGGNTQYF.

This clone has a handful of counts. V usage is TRBV27 and J usage is TRBJ2-7, with D tentatively TRBD1 (5 bases). Germline V lookup: CDR1 MNHEY, CDR2 SMNVEV (reference sequence). The CDR3 length is 15 residues. V gave up 2 bases and J gave up 6 bases, with 17 bases separating them. For the CDR3, the DNA is TGTGCCAGCAGTTTAGCTGGTATGGGGCCTCCCGAGCAGTACTTC. Its translation: CASSLAGMGPPEQYF.

This clone was seen a few times. This chain connects TRBV11-3 to TRBJ1-4; 7 positions agree with TRBD1. This CDR3 has 16 residues. In germline, CDR1 is SGHNT, CDR2 YENEEA. V lost 1 base, J lost 3 bases, and 5 bases stayed unmatched. The CDR3 sequence is CASSLGRGPANEKLFF. In DNA form, the CDR3 reads TGTGCCAGCAGCTTAGGAAGGGGGCCTGCTAATGAAAAACTGTTTTTT.

The gene calls are TRBV4-3 and TRBJ1-6, with 8 bases aligning to TRBD1. Germline values: CDR1 LGHNA, CDR2 YSLEER. CDR3 size: 22 residues. Unmatched junction bases numbered 20, after V lost 4 bases and J lost 0 bases. The CDR3: CASSPHPSGQEYLSSYNSPLHF. CDR3 nucleotide sequence: TGCGCCAGCAGCCCGCATCCTTCGGGACAGGAATACTTGAGCTCCTATAATTCACCCCTCCACTTT.

The CDR3: CASSLGSPNSPLHF. CDR3 DNA sequence: TGCGCCAGCAGCTTGGGGAGTCCAAATTCACCCCTCCACTTT. This chain links TRBV5-1 with TRBJ1-6, with D unclear. With 0 bases removed from V and 7 bases from J, the gap between germline ends came to 8 bases. CDR3 length equals 14 residues. Looked up from germline, CDR1 is SGHRS and CDR2 is YFSETQ. Full variable domain (rest looked up from reference TRBV5-1 and TRBJ1-6): KAGVTQTPRYLIKTRGQQVTLSCSPISGHRSVSWYQQTPGQGLQFLFEYFSETQRNKGNFPGRFSGRQFSNSRSEMNVSTLELGDSALYLCASSLGSPNSPLHFGNGTRLTVT.

The V gene is TRBV6-6, the J gene TRBJ1-6, with no clear D. Germline-derived CDR1 and CDR2 are MNHNY and SVGAGI (reference sequence). The CDR3 consists of 16 residues. V dropped 7 bases and J dropped 0 bases, with 13 bases sitting between them. The CDR3 protein is CASTGEAGSYNSPLHF. The DNA for the CDR3 is TGTGCCAGCACCGGCGAAGCGGGCTCCTATAATTCACCCCTCCACTTT.

The chain combines TRBV5-1 with TRBJ2-5; TRBD1 is a possible D gene (5 bases). CDR1 and CDR2 from the germline V gene are SGHRS and YFSETQ. The CDR3 extends over 13 amino acids. V shed 0 bases and J shed 2 bases, with 5 bases lying between them. The CDR3 reads CASSLGQQETQYF. The CDR3 bases are TGCGCCAGCAGCTTGGGACAGCAAGAGACCCAGTACTTC. The variable domain in full, completed from reference TRBV5-1 and TRBJ2-5, reads KAGVTQTPRYLIKTRGQQVTLSCSPISGHRSVSWYQQTPGQGLQFLFEYFSETQRNKGNFPGRFSGRQFSNSRSEMNVSTLELGDSALYLCASSLGQQETQYFGPGTRLLVL.

The gene calls are TRBV7-2 and TRBJ2-6; D gene unclear. Trimming took off 1 base at V and 0 bases at J, with 4 bases between the two ends. CDR3 length: 15 amino acids. Germline V lookup: CDR1 SGHTA, CDR2 FQGNSA. The CDR3 nucleotides read TGTGCCAGCAGCTTAGTGAGCTCTGGGGCCAACGTCCTGACTTTC. Protein: CASSLVSSGANVLTF.

The chain links TRBV7-2 to TRBJ1-2; 7 nucleotides line up with TRBD1. Trimming removed 1 base from V and 2 bases from J; junction bases left unmatched: 7. Looked up from germline, CDR1 is SGHTA and CDR2 is FQGNSA. This CDR3 is 16 amino acids long. The CDR3 here is CASSLGAGTVNYGYTF. The CDR3 nucleotides read TGTGCCAGCAGCTTAGGGGCGGGGACAGTCAACTATGGCTACACCTTC.

The rearrangement joins TRBV9 to TRBJ2-3; 10 bases align to TRBD2. From germline, CDR1 is SGDLS and CDR2 YYNGEE. This CDR3 has 17 residues. V lost 2 bases to trimming and J lost 4 bases; unmatched junction nucleotides: 10. The CDR3 spells CASSVDPSGGRSDTQYF. The CDR3 nucleotides are TGTGCCAGCAGCGTCGATCCTAGCGGGGGAAGATCAGATACGCAGTATTTT.

Here the CDR3 reads CASNMGGLGYNEQFF. The CDR3, as DNA: TGTGCCAGCAACATGGGAGGTCTCGGATACAATGAGCAGTTCTTC. This chain links TRBV6-5 with TRBJ2-1, with a tentative D call TRBD2 (6 bases). The germline gives CDR1 MNHEY, CDR2 SVGAGI. Trimming cost V 7 bases and J 4 bases, with 17 bases left between them. The CDR3 loop spans 15 amino acids.

The chain has TRBV18 and TRBJ1-4; 7 bases match TRBD1. The germline V gene encodes CDR1 KGHSH and CDR2 LQKENI. J was trimmed by 7 bases and V by 6 bases; bases with no gene match: 5. This CDR3 spans 13 amino acids. The CDR3 DNA is TGTGCCAGCTCGCTAGGGACAGCTGAAAAACTGTTTTTT. This translates into CASSLGTAEKLFF.

In DNA, the CDR3 is TGTGCCAGCAGCGTTAGCGGGAGGGCCATGGATGAGCAGTTCTTC. It is translated as CASSVSGRAMDEQFF. The chain is built from TRBV9 and TRBJ2-1; 11 nucleotides agree with TRBD2. From germline, CDR1 is SGDLS and CDR2 YYNGEE. The CDR3 sequence is 15 residues long. V shed 2 bases, J shed 8 bases, and the junction held 6 bases outside the gene matches.

This chain joins TRBV7-2 and TRBJ2-7; no reliable D call. CDR1 and CDR2 (germline): SGHTA, FQGNSA. V was shortened by 1 base and J by 1 base, with 11 bases between the two germline ends. The CDR3 covers 15 residues. CDR3 sequence reads: CASSLVVQESYEQYF. CDR3 nucleotide sequence: TGTGCCAGCAGCTTAGTGGTGCAGGAATCCTACGAGCAGTACTTC.

This clone was found once. V is TRBV11-3 and J is TRBJ2-1; the D gene is possibly TRBD2 (5 bases). There are 13 residues in the CDR3. Trimming stripped 3 bases from V and 8 bases from J, with 11 bases between. CDR1 is SGHNT and CDR2 is YENEEA in the germline V gene. The CDR3 DNA sequence: TGTGCCAGCAGCTTCCAAGAGGGTTATGAGCAGTTCTTC. Translating it yields CASSFQEGYEQFF.

This clone turned up a few times. Other DNA sequences from this sample encode an identical CDR3 as well. V and J are TRBV7-2 and TRBJ2-7; 13 bases align to TRBD2. This CDR3 has 16 amino acids. The junction had 7 bases not matched to a gene; V was cut back by 5 bases and J by 3 bases. Germline CDR1 and CDR2: SGHTA and FQGNSA. The CDR3 DNA follows: TGTGCCAGCAGCCCTACTAGCGGGAGGGGGGGCTACGAGCAGTACTTC. Protein: CASSPTSGRGGYEQYF. Full variable domain (rest looked up from reference TRBV7-2 and TRBJ2-7): GAGVSQSPSNKVTEKGKDVELRCDPISGHTALYWYRQSLGQGLEFLIYFQGNSAPDKSGLPSDRFSAERTGGSVSTLTIQRTQQEDSAVYLCASSPTSGRGGYEQYFGPGTRLTVT.

This chain joins TRBV6-5 and TRBJ1-4, with TRBD1 identical over 8 bases. The V gene end was trimmed by 5 bases and the J gene end by 8 bases; junction bases not matched to a gene: 10. The germline V gene has CDR1 MNHEY and CDR2 SVGAGI. The CDR3 covers 15 residues. CDR3 sequence reads: CASSPIGQGPEKLFF. CDR3 nucleotides: TGTGCCAGCAGTCCGATTGGACAGGGCCCAGAAAAACTGTTTTTT.

The CDR3 loop is CASSFGQGSYEQYF. The CDR3 nucleotides read TGTGCCAGCAGCTTCGGACAGGGTTCCTACGAGCAGTACTTC. The chain is built from TRBV7-6 and TRBJ2-7; TRBD1 matches 8 bases. Germline trimming cut 3 bases from V and 1 base from J; bases unmatched to any gene: 2. CDR1 is SGHVS, CDR2 FNYEAQ, per germline. This CDR3 has 14 residues. Full variable domain (rest looked up from reference TRBV7-6 and TRBJ2-7): GAGVSQSPRYKVTKRGQDVALRCDPISGHVSLYWYRQALGQGPEFLTYFNYEAQQDKSGLPNDRFSAERPEGSISTLTIQRTEQRDSAMYRCASSFGQGSYEQYFGPGTRLTVT.

The chain has TRBV27 and TRBJ2-1, with 7 positions matching TRBD1. The CDR3 consists of 17 residues. Germline loops: CDR1 MNHEY, CDR2 SMNVEV (reference sequence). V was clipped by 8 bases and J by 5 bases; unmatched bases: 18. The CDR3, as DNA: TGTGCCAGCGCAGGGGGTACAACTAACACCCCCCACAATGAGCAGTTCTTC. This sequence encodes CASAGGTTNTPHNEQFF.

The chain joins TRBV28 to TRBJ1-2, with a weak D call TRBD1 (5 bases). This CDR3 region has 13 residues. Germline CDR1 and CDR2: MDHEN and SYDVKM. With 6 bases removed from V and 6 bases from J, the gap between germline ends came to 14 bases. In DNA form, the CDR3 reads TGTGCCAGCAGAAGTGGGGCAGGGAATGGCTACACCTTC. Translated, it gives CASRSGAGNGYTF.

The rearrangement uses TRBV15 and TRBJ2-3; 11 positions match TRBD1. Trimming at V came to 1 base and at J to 6 bases, leaving 3 bases not matched to a gene. CDR3 length equals 15 residues. Germline CDR1 reads LNHNV; CDR2 reads YYDKDF (reference sequence). The CDR3 reads CATSRAGTGGDTQYF. DNA for the CDR3: TGTGCCACCAGCAGAGCCGGGACAGGGGGGGATACGCAGTATTTT.

The V call is TRBV15, the J call TRBJ2-7, with D maybe TRBD1 (7 bases). The CDR3 has 14 residues. With 0 bases removed from V and 7 bases from J, the gap between germline ends came to 13 bases. Germline V lookup: CDR1 LNHNV, CDR2 YYDKDF (reference sequence). CDR3 sequence reads: CATSRDQGGREQYF. The CDR3 region has the DNA TGTGCCACCAGCAGAGATCAGGGGGGCCGGGAGCAGTACTTC. Based on the CDR3 plus reference TRBV15 and TRBJ2-7, the full variable domain is DAMVIQNPRYQVTQFGKPVTLSCSQTLNHNVMYWYQQKSSQAPKLLFHYYDKDFNNEADTPDNFQSRRPNTSFCFLDIRSPGLGDTAMYLCATSRDQGGREQYFGPGTRLTVT.

In regard to this clone: The junction shows a germline mismatch at one end, possibly a read error. The chain has TRBV12-5 and TRBJ2-7, with a tentative D call TRBD2 (5 bases). The CDR3 consists of 12 residues. The germline CDR1 and CDR2 sequences are LGHNT and FRNRAP. The CDR3 nucleotides read TGCCCTAGGTCCGGGGAAGACTACGAGCAGTACTTC. This translates into CPRSGEDYEQYF.

This clone showed up just once. The genes are TRBV6-5 and TRBJ1-2; 8 bases align to TRBD1. Looked up from germline, CDR1 is MNHEY and CDR2 is SVGAGI. This CDR3 spans 13 amino acids. The trim removed 6 bases at V and 2 bases at J, leaving 2 bases unmatched. The CDR3 region is CASSRTGNYGYTF. CDR3 nucleotide sequence: TGTGCCAGCAGCCGGACAGGGAACTATGGCTACACCTTC.

J is TRBJ2-7 and V is TRBV29-1, with 9 positions matching TRBD1. CDR1 is SQVTM and CDR2 is ANQGSEA in the germline V gene. Losses at the gene ends were 7 bases for V and 4 bases for J; bases not matched to a gene: 14. The CDR3 consists of 15 residues. The CDR3 reads CSASSRDRATYEQYF. In nucleotides, the CDR3 is TGCAGCGCATCGTCTCGGGACAGGGCAACTTACGAGCAGTACTTC.

This chain joins TRBV5-5 and TRBJ2-3; 8 bases fit TRBD1. Germline V gene sequence: CDR1 SGHKS, CDR2 YYEKEE (reference sequence). J lost 2 bases, V lost 4 bases, and 9 bases had no gene match. There are 16 residues in the CDR3. The CDR3 region is CASSPGRGQDTDTQYF. The CDR3, as DNA: TGTGCCAGCAGCCCAGGCAGGGGGCAGGACACAGATACGCAGTATTTT.

This chain uses TRBV7-9 with TRBJ1-2, with D possibly TRBD1 on 5 matching bases. Trimming shortened V by 5 bases and J by 2 bases, and 15 bases separated the two germline ends. CDR3 length: 15 residues. The germline CDR1 and CDR2 sequences are SEHNR and FQNEAQ (reference sequence). The DNA for the CDR3 is TGTGCCAGCAGCGGGGTAGCAGGGTCGAACTATGGCTACACCTTC. Encoded protein: CASSGVAGSNYGYTF.